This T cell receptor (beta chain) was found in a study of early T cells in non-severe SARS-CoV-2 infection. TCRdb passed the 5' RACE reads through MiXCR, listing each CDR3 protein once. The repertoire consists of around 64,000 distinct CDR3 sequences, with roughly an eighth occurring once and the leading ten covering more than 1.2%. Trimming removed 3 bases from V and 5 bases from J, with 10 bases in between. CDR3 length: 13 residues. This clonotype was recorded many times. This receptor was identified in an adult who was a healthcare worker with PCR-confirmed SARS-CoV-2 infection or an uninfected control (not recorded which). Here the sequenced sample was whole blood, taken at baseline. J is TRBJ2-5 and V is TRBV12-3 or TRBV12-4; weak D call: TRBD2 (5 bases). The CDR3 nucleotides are TGTGCCAGCAGTTTTGCTAGCAGGGAGACCCAGTACTTC. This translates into CASSFASRETQYF.